The source of this T cell receptor (beta chain) is a study of blood T cell repertoires in COVID-19. Study details: The United States, Italy and Spain were the sources of the acute and convalescent COVID-19 samples. Nucleic acid was either cDNA or gDNA, and it came from T cells, B-cell-depleted T cells, or PBMCs.

In the study's own analysis: Estimation of nucleated cell counts relied on the amplification of reference gene primers. Only in-frame clones appear in the TCRdb table, and some are missing; sequencing was by immunoSEQ multiplex PCR. The V and J calls and clone size come from that table; D and trimming were worked out from the DNA. The sample records some 160,000 clones, approximately 84% being singletons. This clone was observed a handful of times. CDR3 length: 14 amino acids. Germline V lookup: CDR1 SNHLY, CDR2 FYNNEI. Unmatched junction bases numbered 9, after V lost 8 bases and J lost 5 bases. This TCR came from a woman aged 80 or older with acute or convalescent COVID-19. V and J are TRBV2 and TRBJ1-2; 9 bases align to TRBD1. The specimen was peripheral blood. In nucleotides, the CDR3 is TGTGCCAGCGCGACACAGGGGGCCGAATATGGCTACACCTTC. Amino acids: CASATQGAEYGYTF.